The source of this TCR beta chain is a study of cytomegalovirus exposure and HLA in healthy donors. Study details: A later analysis reported the 100 to 150 validation repertoires used the same platform as the 666 first-cohort repertoires.

Whole-study findings and limits: Cytomegalovirus-associated status was assigned to about 180 TCR beta chains. Published work reported that the classifier diagnosed cytomegalovirus status with high specificity and sensitivity.

Donors were drawn from the 120-subject validation cohort, separate from the 666-subject first cohort. The CDR3 runs to 13 residues. CDR1 and CDR2 (germline): MNHNY, SVGAGI (reference sequence). In regard to this clone: The antigen remains undetermined. One junction end disagrees with the germline gene, perhaps due to a read error.

Measured with immunoSEQ multiplex PCR; TCRdb has only the in-frame clones, and not every one. The sample has some 130,000 clones; roughly 89% are singletons. The rearrangement links TRBV6-6 to TRBJ2-7; D possibly corresponds to TRBD1 (5 bases). This TCR came from a woman aged 18-29 years in good health and CMV-seronegative. Input material: PBMCs. The CDR3: CARSKTDSYEQYF. As DNA, the CDR3 is TGTGCCCGCAGCAAGACCGACAGTTACGAGCAGTACTTC.